This T cell receptor beta chain is from a study of early T cells in non-severe SARS-CoV-2 infection. At the level of the study: Sequencing of bulk RNA from unsorted whole blood was done, without chain pairing.

About this clonotype: Antigen specificity is unknown.

Individual cDNA molecules were tagged with unique molecular identifiers. TCRdb reprocessed the 5' RACE reads via MiXCR and lists one record per CDR3 protein. The data contain about 52,000 distinct CDR3 sequences, 7.5% to 9.5% of them singletons. Study-level points and caveats: In VDJdb matching, anti-spike CD8 responses were favored while private and CD4 specificities went missing.

CDR3 size: 20 residues. This chain joins TRBV21-1 and TRBJ1-5. TRBV21-1 is a pseudogene. This TCR came from an adult who was a healthcare worker with PCR-confirmed SARS-CoV-2 infection or an uninfected control (not recorded which). Sequencing was performed on whole blood. CDR3 coding DNA: TGTGCCAGCAGCCCCAAAGTGCGGTTTTTAGAAGACTATAGCAATCAGCCCCAGCATTTT. Amino acid sequence: CASSPKVRFLEDYSNQPQHF.